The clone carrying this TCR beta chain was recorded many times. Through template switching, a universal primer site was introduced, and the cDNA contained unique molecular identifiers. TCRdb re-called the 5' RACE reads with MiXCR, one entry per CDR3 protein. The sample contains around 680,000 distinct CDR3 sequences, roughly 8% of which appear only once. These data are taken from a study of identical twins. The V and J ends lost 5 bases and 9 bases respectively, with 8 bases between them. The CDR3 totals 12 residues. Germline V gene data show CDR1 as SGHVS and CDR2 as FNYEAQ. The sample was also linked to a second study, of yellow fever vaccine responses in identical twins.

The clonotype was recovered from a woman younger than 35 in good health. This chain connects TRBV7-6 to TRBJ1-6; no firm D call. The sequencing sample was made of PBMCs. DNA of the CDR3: TGTGCCAGCAGCCCCCCGATTTCACCCCTCCACTTT. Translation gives CASSPPISPLHF.